These 3 T cell receptor beta chains were sequenced from one sample in a study of T-cell memory formation after mild COVID-19. MiXCR was run by TCRdb on the 5' RACE reads, yielding one entry per CDR3 protein. The table lists 350,000 to 450,000 distinct CDR3 sequences, over 25% of them singletons, with roughly 12% in the top ten. Specimen: PBMCs or a T cell subset sorted from them (not recorded which). These receptors were collected from an adult woman who had mild COVID-19 (a few samples of this study predate the infection). Cell type and time point are not known.

J is TRBJ2-5 and V is TRBV12-3 or TRBV12-4; TRBD2 matches 7 bases. There are 13 residues in the CDR3. Trimming at V came to 6 bases and at J to 1 base, leaving 2 bases not matched to a gene. The CDR3 is CASSRLAQETQYF. CDR3 DNA: TGTGCCAGCAGCCGACTAGCCCAAGAGACCCAGTACTTC.

This clonotype was counted only a few times. The V gene is TRBV7-2, the J gene TRBJ2-4; no definite D call. Germline V lookup: CDR1 SGHTA, CDR2 FQGNSA. This CDR3 is built from 13 residues. V was shortened by 1 base and J by 9 bases, with 10 bases between the two germline ends. The CDR3 here is CASSLGGWGIQYF. CDR3 sequence (DNA): TGTGCCAGCAGCTTAGGGGGTTGGGGCATTCAGTACTTC.

V usage is TRBV11-2 and J usage is TRBJ1-2; a weak D match, TRBD1 (6 bases). From germline, CDR1 is SGHAT and CDR2 FQNNGV. The ends were cut back, 6 bases at V and 5 bases at J, with 19 bases in the middle. The CDR3 totals 15 residues. The CDR3 DNA sequence: TGTGCCAGCAGTCACTACAGGGAGCCCGATTATGGCTACACCTTC. This encodes CASSHYREPDYGYTF.